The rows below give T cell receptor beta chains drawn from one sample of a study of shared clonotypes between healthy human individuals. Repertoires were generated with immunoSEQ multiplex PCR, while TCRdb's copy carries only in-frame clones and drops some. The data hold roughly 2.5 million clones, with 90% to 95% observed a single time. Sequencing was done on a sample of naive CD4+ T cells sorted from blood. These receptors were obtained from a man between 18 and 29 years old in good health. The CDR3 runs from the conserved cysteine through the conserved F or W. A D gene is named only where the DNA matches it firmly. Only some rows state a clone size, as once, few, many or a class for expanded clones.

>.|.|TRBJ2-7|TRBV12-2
CASRLGHPGEQYF
TGTGCAAGTCGCTTAGGACACCCAGGGGAGCAGTACTTC
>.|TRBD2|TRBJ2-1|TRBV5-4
CASSHNSGSSYNEQFF
TGTGCCAGCAGCCATAATAGCGGGAGCTCCTACAATGAGCAGTTCTTC
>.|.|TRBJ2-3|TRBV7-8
CASSSSTTDTQYF
TGTGCCAGCAGCTCCTCTACCACAGATACGCAGTATTTT
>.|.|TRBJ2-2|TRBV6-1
CASSGLLNTGELFF
TGTGCCAGCAGTGGGCTTCTTAACACCGGGGAGCTGTTTTTT
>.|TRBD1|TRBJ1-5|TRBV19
CASRGRQGKYQPQHF
TGTGCCAGTAGGGGACGACAGGGTAAATATCAGCCCCAGCATTTT
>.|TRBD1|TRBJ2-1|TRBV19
CASRGQGARYNEQFF
TGTGCCAGTAGGGGACAGGGGGCGCGTTACAATGAGCAGTTCTTC
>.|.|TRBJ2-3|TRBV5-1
CASSSTGRERTDTQYF
TGCGCCAGCAGCTCCACAGGGCGGGAGAGGACAGATACGCAGTATTTT
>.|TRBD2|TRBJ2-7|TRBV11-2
CASSGPNDPGGGTIYEQYF
TGTGCCAGCAGCGGTCCGAATGACCCCGGCGGGGGGACGATCTACGAGCAGTACTTC
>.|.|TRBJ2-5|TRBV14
CASSQAVTQYF
TGTGCCAGCAGCCAAGCGGTGACCCAGTACTTC
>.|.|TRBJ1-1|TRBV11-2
CASTTGVNTEAFF
TGTGCCAGCACCACGGGAGTGAACACTGAAGCTTTCTTT
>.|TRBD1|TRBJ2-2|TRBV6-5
CASRAGGTNTGELFF
TGTGCCAGCAGAGCAGGGGGCACTAACACCGGGGAGCTGTTTTTT
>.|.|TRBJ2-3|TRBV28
CASSLGFSTQYF
TGTGCCAGCAGTTTAGGATTTTCGACGCAGTATTTT
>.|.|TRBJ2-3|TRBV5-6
CASSQTGSPDTQYF
TGTGCCAGCAGCCAGACAGGTTCCCCAGATACGCAGTATTTT
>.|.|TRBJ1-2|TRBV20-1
CTPSPGLGYTF
TGCACCCCCTCTCCGGGGCTCGGCTACACCTTC
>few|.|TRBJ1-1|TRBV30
CAGGRTNTEAFF
TGTGCTGGGGGACGGACCAACACTGAAGCTTTCTTT
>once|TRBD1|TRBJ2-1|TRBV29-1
CSAPGQGYNEQFF
TGCAGCGCCCCGGGACAGGGTTACAATGAGCAGTTCTTC
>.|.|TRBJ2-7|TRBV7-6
CASSSAGTVEQYF
TGTGCCAGCAGCTCGGCGGGGACTGTCGAGCAGTACTTC
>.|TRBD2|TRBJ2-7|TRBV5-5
CASSRLAGDGYEQYF
TGTGCCAGCTCAAGACTAGCGGGAGATGGGTACGAGCAGTACTTC
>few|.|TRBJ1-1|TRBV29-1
CSVARTRQNTEAFF
TGCAGCGTTGCCCGGACACGGCAGAACACTGAAGCTTTCTTT
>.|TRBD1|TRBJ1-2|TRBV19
CASSTRQGSYGYTF
TGTGCCAGTAGTACCCGACAGGGCTCCTATGGCTACACCTTC
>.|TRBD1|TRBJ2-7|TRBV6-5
CASRDGTGTYEQYF
TGTGCCAGCAGGGACGGGACAGGGACCTACGAGCAGTACTTC
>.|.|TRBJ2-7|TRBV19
CASSIDPIIEQYF
TGTGCCAGTAGTATAGATCCTATTATTGAGCAGTACTTC
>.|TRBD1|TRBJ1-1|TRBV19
CASSWRGPTEAFF
TGTGCCAGTAGTTGGAGGGGGCCGACTGAAGCTTTCTTT
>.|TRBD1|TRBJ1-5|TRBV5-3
CARSFGTAYQPQHF
TGTGCCAGAAGCTTCGGGACAGCTTATCAGCCCCAGCATTTT
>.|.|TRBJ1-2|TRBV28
CASSWVNYGYTF
TGTGCCAGCAGTTGGGTTAACTATGGCTACACCTTC
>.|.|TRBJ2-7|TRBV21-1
CASSSLPGQGIAEQYF
TGTGCCAGCAGCAGTTTACCGGGACAGGGGATAGCCGAGCAGTACTTC
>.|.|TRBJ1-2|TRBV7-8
CASSSKQSYGYTF
TGTGCCAGCAGCTCCAAACAAAGCTATGGCTACACCTTC
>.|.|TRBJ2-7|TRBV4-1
CASSHQGGYEQYF
TGCGCCAGCAGCCACCAGGGGGGCTACGAGCAGTACTTC
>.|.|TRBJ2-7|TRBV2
CASSGDFYEQYF
TGTGCCAGCAGTGGCGATTTCTACGAGCAGTACTTC
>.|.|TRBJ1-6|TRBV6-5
CASSDTRENSPLHF
TGTGCCAGCAGTGACACTAGGGAGAATTCACCCCTCCACTTT
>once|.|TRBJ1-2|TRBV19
CASSKLKDYGYTF
TGTGCCAGTAGTAAGCTTAAGGACTATGGCTACACCTTC
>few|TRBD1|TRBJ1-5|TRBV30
CAWSGEGARQPQHF
TGTGCCTGGAGTGGGGAGGGGGCGAGACAGCCCCAGCATTTT
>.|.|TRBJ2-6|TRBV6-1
CASSEAGTGANVLTF
TGTGCCAGCAGTGAAGCGGGGACTGGGGCCAACGTCCTGACTTTC
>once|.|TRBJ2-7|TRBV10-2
CASSWGSEQYF
TGCGCCAGCAGTTGGGGATCCGAGCAGTACTTC
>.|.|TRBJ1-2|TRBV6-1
CASSGQKNYGYTF
TGTGCCAGCAGTGGACAGAAGAACTATGGCTACACCTTC
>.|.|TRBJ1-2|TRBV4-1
CASSQGGKGPGYGYTF
TGCGCCAGCAGCCAAGGAGGAAAGGGGCCCGGCTATGGCTACACCTTC
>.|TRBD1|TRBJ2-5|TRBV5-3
CARSRGTGCCETQYF
TGTGCCAGAAGCCGCGGGACAGGGTGTTGTGAGACCCAGTACTTC
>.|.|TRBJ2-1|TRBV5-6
CASSLAGGEQFF
TGTGCCAGCAGCCTAGCCGGGGGTGAGCAGTTCTTC
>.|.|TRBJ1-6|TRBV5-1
CASSRYNSPLHF
TGCGCCAGCAGCCGATATAATTCACCCCTCCACTTT
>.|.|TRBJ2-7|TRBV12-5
CASAKGVGAYEQYF
TGTGCTAGTGCGAAAGGGGTAGGGGCCTACGAGCAGTACTTC
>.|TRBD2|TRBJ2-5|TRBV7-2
CASSFGGAFQETQYF
TGTGCCAGCAGCTTCGGGGGGGCTTTCCAAGAGACCCAGTACTTC
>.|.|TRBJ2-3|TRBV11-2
CASSFGSGFSTDTQYF
TGTGCCAGCAGCTTTGGATCGGGATTCAGCACAGATACGCAGTATTTT
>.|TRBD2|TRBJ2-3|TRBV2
CASNKAGSTDTQYF
TGTGCCAGCAATAAAGCGGGGAGCACAGATACGCAGTATTTT
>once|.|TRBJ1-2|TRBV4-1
CASSQASGYGYGYTF
TGCGCCAGCAGCCAAGCGTCAGGGTACGGCTATGGCTACACCTTC
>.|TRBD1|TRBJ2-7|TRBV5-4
CASSLNHRDRVSYEQYF
TGTGCCAGCAGCTTAAACCACCGGGACAGGGTCTCCTACGAGCAGTACTTC
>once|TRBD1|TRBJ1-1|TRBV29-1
CSVSPPFGTGNMNTEAFF
TGCAGCGTTAGTCCCCCCTTTGGGACAGGGAACATGAACACTGAAGCTTTCTTT
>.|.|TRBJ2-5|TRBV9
CASSGHIRETQYF
TGTGCCAGCAGCGGACATATTCGAGAGACCCAGTACTTC
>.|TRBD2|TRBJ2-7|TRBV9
CASSRGGGGQVYEQYF
TGTGCCAGCAGCCGCGGGGGAGGAGGCCAAGTTTACGAGCAGTACTTC
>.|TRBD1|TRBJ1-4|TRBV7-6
CASSPSAGAGGIKGELFF
TGTGCCAGCAGCCCCTCGGCGGGGGCAGGGGGCATAAAGGGGGAACTGTTTTTT
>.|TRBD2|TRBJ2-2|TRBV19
CASSPGRLGLAGGQRTGELFF
TGTGCCAGTAGCCCAGGGCGATTGGGACTAGCGGGGGGGCAGCGGACCGGGGAGCTGTTTTTT
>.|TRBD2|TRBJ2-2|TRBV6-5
CASRRGSDTGELFF
TGTGCCAGCAGGCGGGGGAGCGACACCGGGGAGCTGTTTTTT
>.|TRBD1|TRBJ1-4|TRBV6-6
CASTNRGGNEKLFF
TGTGCCAGCACCAACAGGGGGGGTAATGAAAAACTGTTTTTT
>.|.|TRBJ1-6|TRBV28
CASSSPAELSYNSPLHF
TGTGCCAGCAGTTCCCCTGCAGAGCTCTCCTATAATTCACCCCTCCACTTT
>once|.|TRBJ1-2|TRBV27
CASSPQVPLYGYTF
TGTGCCAGCAGTCCCCAAGTACCTCTCTATGGCTACACCTTC
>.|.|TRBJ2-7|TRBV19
CASSLPGTSYEQYF
TGTGCCAGTAGTTTACCGGGAACCTCCTACGAGCAGTACTTC
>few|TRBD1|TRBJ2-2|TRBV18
CASSPTGGINTGELFF
TGTGCCAGCTCACCTACAGGGGGGATCAACACCGGGGAGCTGTTTTTT
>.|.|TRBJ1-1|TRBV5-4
CASSLDQGRTEAFF
TGTGCCAGCAGCTTGGATCAGGGGAGGACTGAAGCTTTCTTT